This T cell receptor beta chain was found in a study of blood T cell repertoires in COVID-19. Study information: T cells, B-cell-depleted T cells, or PBMCs provided the cDNA or gDNA that served as material.

Original processing methods: How many nucleated cells were present was estimated from reference gene primer amplification. Libraries were prepared by immunoSEQ multiplex PCR; TCRdb keeps only in-frame clonotypes and omits some of them. The V and J calls and clone size were taken over from that table, and D and trimming were inferred from the DNA. The repertoire holds about 370,000 clones, with roughly nine tenths as singletons. The germline CDR1 and CDR2 sequences are MGHRA and YSYEKL. The V end was cut by 1 base, the J end by 4 bases, with 8 bases between. The length of the CDR3 is 14 residues. Recruits, aged about 18 to 89 years, lived in 20 to 30 US areas.

This rearrangement joins TRBV4-1 to TRBJ1-5; possibly TRBD1 for D (6 bases). The origin of this receptor is a man younger than 35 who had recovered from COVID-19. Sequencing was carried out using PBMCs or T cells enriched from blood (not recorded which). CDR3 DNA sequence: TGCGCCAGCAGCCAAGGGACAGAGAATCAGCCCCAGCATTTT. Its protein is CASSQGTENQPQHF.